The present T cell receptor beta chain was sequenced within a study of a mutant IDH1 vaccine in newly diagnosed glioma. Study in general: Earlier treatment was radiotherapy, temozolomide, or both, with most getting both. Findings of the study overall: Among all patients, vaccine-induced immune responses occurred in around 93%. Seemingly, pseudoprogression had no relation to changes in the top peripheral T cell clonotypes.

The time point was: week 11, during vaccination. The study gave 300 ug of mutant IDH1 20-mer peptide per vaccine dose, with topical imiquimod. Germline CDR1 and CDR2: SGHDT and YYEEEE. Between the trimmed V and J ends, which lost 4 bases and 4 bases, there was a span of 12 bases. This CDR3 contains 13 residues. The method was immunoSEQ multiplex PCR; TCRdb's version includes in-frame clones alone and lacks a portion of them. The sample records about 36,000 clones, around 80% being singletons. As to this clone: Its antigen is still unknown.

This rearrangement joins TRBV5-6 to TRBJ2-7; D might be TRBD1 (6 bases). The origin of this receptor is a woman aged 25 to 39 with glioma. Some clones in this sample may be carry-over from other donors' samples. Source: peripheral blood mononuclear cells (PBMCs), taken from a glioma patient whose treatment included an IDH1 peptide vaccine. The CDR3 region has the DNA TGTGCCAGCAGCGCTACAGGGCGGTACGAGCAGTACTTC. It encodes CASSATGRYEQYF. Using reference TRBV5-6 and TRBJ2-7 for the parts outside the CDR3, the full variable domain is DAGVTQSPTHLIKTRGQQVTLRCSPKSGHDTVSWYQQALGQGPQFIFQYYEEEERQRGNFPDRFSGHQFPNYSSELNVNALLLGDSALYLCASSATGRYEQYFGPGTRLTVT.